The clone carrying this TCR beta chain occurred a few times. The antigen is undetermined. This sample is drawn from a study of neurological immune-mediated disorders. On the study more broadly: Multiple sclerosis patients numbering some 34 comprised roughly 31 relapsing-remitting and 3 secondary progressive patients. Study-wide findings and caveats: One related-CDR3 cluster, which may be a signature, held the repertoires of 18 of 34 multiple sclerosis patients after phylogenetic grouping.

TCRdb ran MiXCR on the 5' RACE reads and lists one entry per CDR3 protein. Altogether roughly 70,000 distinct CDR3 sequences are present, 4% to 6% being singletons, with the ten largest covering roughly 2.8%. The CDR3 covers 14 residues. CDR1 MGHRA and CDR2 YSYEKL come from the germline V gene. Trimming took 3 bases from V and 5 from J; bases not matched to a gene: 2. The TCR sequence derives from a woman aged 30 to 39 with multiple sclerosis. Material for sequencing was PBMCs. The chain combines TRBV4-1 with TRBJ1-4; 8 bases fit TRBD1. CDR3 protein: CASSHPGGNEKLFF. The CDR3 DNA is TGCGCCAGCAGCCACCCAGGGGGCAATGAAAAACTGTTTTTT.